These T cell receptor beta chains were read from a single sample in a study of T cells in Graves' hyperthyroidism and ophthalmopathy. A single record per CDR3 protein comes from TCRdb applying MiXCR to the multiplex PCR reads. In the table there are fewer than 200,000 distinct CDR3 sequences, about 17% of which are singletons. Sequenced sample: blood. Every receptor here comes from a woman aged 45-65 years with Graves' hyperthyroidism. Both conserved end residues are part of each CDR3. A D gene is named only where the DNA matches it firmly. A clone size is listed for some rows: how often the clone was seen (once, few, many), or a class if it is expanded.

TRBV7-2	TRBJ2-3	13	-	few	TGTGCCAGCAGCTTAGGAATGAGAAATACGCAGTATTTT	CASSLGMRNTQYF
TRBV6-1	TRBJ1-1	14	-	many	TGTGCCAGCAGTTACGGGACCGGGAACACTGAAGCTTTCTTT	CASSYGTGNTEAFF
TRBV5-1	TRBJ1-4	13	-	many	TGCGCCAGCAGCCCCGAGACTAATGAAAAACTGTTTTTT	CASSPETNEKLFF
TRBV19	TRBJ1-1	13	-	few	TGTGCCAGTCAACCAGTCGACAGAACTGAAGCTTTCTTT	CASQPVDRTEAFF
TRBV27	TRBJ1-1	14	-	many	TGTGCCAGCAGTTTAAGGGGGGCCACGCAAGAAGCTTTCTTT	CASSLRGATQEAFF
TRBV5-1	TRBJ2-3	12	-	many	TGCGCCAGCAGCTTGGGAGTAAATACGCAGTATTTT	CASSLGVNTQYF
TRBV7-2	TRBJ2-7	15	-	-	TGTGCCAGCACAAAAGGGGGAGGGATGACCTACGAGCAGTACTTC	CASTKGGGMTYEQYF
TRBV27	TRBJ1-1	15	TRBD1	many	TGTGCCAGCAGTTTACAGGGGGTTATGAACACTGAAGCTTTCTTT	CASSLQGVMNTEAFF
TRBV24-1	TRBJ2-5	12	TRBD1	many	TGTGCCACCGAGGACAGGGAAGAGACCCAGTACTTC	CATEDREETQYF
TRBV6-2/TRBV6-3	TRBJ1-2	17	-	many	TGTGCCAGCAGTTACCAGGCCTTTGGAATGGTGAACTATGGCTACACCTTC	CASSYQAFGMVNYGYTF
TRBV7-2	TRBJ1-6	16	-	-	TGTGCCAGCAGCTTAGCGGGCAACACCTATAATTCACCCCTCCACTTT	CASSLAGNTYNSPLHF
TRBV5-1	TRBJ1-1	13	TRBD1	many	TGCGCCAGCACAACAGGGGGATTGGGTGAAGCTTTCTTT	CASTTGGLGEAFF
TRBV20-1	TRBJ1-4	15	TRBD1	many	TGCAGTGCTAGACACCCCCGGGACAGGGGAGAAAAACTGTTTTTT	CSARHPRDRGEKLFF
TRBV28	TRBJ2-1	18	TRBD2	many	TGTGCCAGCAGCCCGCAGGGACTAGCGGGGGGGTTTGTCGATGAGCAGTTCTTC	CASSPQGLAGGFVDEQFF
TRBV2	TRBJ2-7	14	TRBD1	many	TGTGCCAGCACCTCCGGCAGGGGGCTACACGAGCAGTACTTC	CASTSGRGLHEQYF
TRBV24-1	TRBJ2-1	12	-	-	TGTGCCACCAGTGATTTGATTGATGAGCAGTTCTTC	CATSDLIDEQFF
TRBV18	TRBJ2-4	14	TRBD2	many	TGTGCCAGCTCACCCCGGGGGGATCCACCCATTCAGTACTTC	CASSPRGDPPIQYF
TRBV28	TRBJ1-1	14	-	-	TGTGCCAGCGTACTGACAGGCGTAAACACTGAAGCTTTCTTT	CASVLTGVNTEAFF
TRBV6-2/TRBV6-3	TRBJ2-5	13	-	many	TGTGCCAGCAGTTACGACCGCGCAGAGACCCAGTACTTC	CASSYDRAETQYF
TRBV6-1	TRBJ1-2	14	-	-	TGTGCCAGCAGAATAGAAGGGGGTAACTATGGCTACACCTTC	CASRIEGGNYGYTF
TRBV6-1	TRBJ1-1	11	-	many	TGTGCCAGCAATCGACGGGTTGAAGCTTTCTTT	CASNRRVEAFF
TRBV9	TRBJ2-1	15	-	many	TGTGCCAGCAGCGCTACTACGCGAAGGTACAATGAGCAGTTCTTC	CASSATTRRYNEQFF
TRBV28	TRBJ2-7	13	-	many	TGTGCCTCCAAGGACAGCGTTACCTACGAGCAGTACTTC	CASKDSVTYEQYF
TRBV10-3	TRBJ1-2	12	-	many	TGTGCCATCAGTGACAGCTACTATGGCTACACCTTC	CAISDSYYGYTF